This TCR beta chain was identified during a study of spatial heterogeneity in lung cancer. MiXCR, run by TCRdb on the 5' RACE reads, gives a single entry per CDR3 protein. The sample lists about 94,000 distinct CDR3 sequences, approximately 19% occurring once. This clonotype has a handful of counts. The time point was: blood at routine non-recurrence follow-up after resection. The CDR3 is 14 residues long. CDR1 is MNHEY, CDR2 SVGAGI, per germline. V lost 7 bases and J lost 5, with 17 bases in between. Source: PBMCs, taken at follow-up. J is TRBJ2-5 and V is TRBV6-5; tentatively, D is TRBD2 (7 bases). This sequence was found in a male donor with early-stage non-small cell lung cancer. As DNA, the CDR3 is TGTGCCAGCATGCTGGGGGGGCTGGGTGAGACCCAGTACTTC. Residues: CASMLGGLGETQYF.